The 7 T cell receptor beta chains in this list originate from one sample, sequenced in a study of blood T cells in healthy people across ages. The authors ran a second PCR of about 7 to 12 cycles using a sample-barcoded 5' primer and a J-beta primer mix. TCRdb reprocessed the 5' RACE reads with MiXCR, giving one entry per CDR3 protein. The data show 1.5 million to 2 million distinct CDR3 sequences, around half seen once. The sample taken for sequencing was blood. All receptors derive from a woman aged 40 to 50 in good health.

The genes are TRBV2 and TRBJ2-5; no firm D call. CDR3 size: 18 residues. V shed 1 base and J shed 4 bases, with 22 bases lying between them. CDR1 is SNHLY and CDR2 is FYNNEI in the germline V gene. As DNA, the CDR3 is TGTGCCAGCAGTGAAGTAAGCCCCCGAAAGGGATACGGAGAGACCCAGTACTTC. This codes for CASSEVSPRKGYGETQYF.

The V gene is TRBV2, the J gene TRBJ2-1; 8 bases are shared with TRBD1. The CDR3 is 13 amino acids. Germline loops: CDR1 SNHLY, CDR2 FYNNEI. Losses at the gene ends were 6 bases for V and 7 bases for J; bases not matched to a gene: 5. The CDR3: CASRQGAGNEQFF. The CDR3 DNA reads TGTGCCAGCAGGCAGGGGGCGGGTAATGAGCAGTTCTTC.

The chain employs TRBV6-1 and TRBJ1-1, with D unresolved. V gave up 9 bases and J gave up 0 bases, with 20 bases separating them. The CDR3 has 16 amino acids. Per the germline V gene, CDR1 is MNHNS and CDR2 is SASEGT. The CDR3 sequence is CARGLIYRPMNTEAFF. CDR3 nucleotide sequence: TGTGCCAGGGGGTTGATTTACCGCCCCATGAACACTGAAGCTTTCTTT.

The chain joins TRBV20-1 to TRBJ2-5; 9 bases map to TRBD1. J was trimmed by 5 bases and V by 1 base; bases with no gene match: 8. The germline gives CDR1 DFQATT, CDR2 SNEGSKA (reference sequence). CDR3 length: 15 residues. CDR3 amino acids: CSARGAGTGSETQYF. The CDR3 nucleotides are TGCAGTGCTAGAGGGGCCGGGACAGGGAGCGAGACCCAGTACTTC.

This clonotype was counted between two and nine times. The chain employs TRBV20-1 and TRBJ2-3; D is possibly TRBD1 or TRBD2 (5 bases each). The CDR3 length is 16 residues. CDR1 is DFQATT, CDR2 SNEGSKA, per germline (reference sequence). Trimming left V 6 bases short and J 2 bases short, with 21 bases between. The CDR3 DNA is TGCAGTGCCCCCGTTGTGGGACGGGGTATCACAGATACGCAGTATTTT. Its translation: CSAPVVGRGITDTQYF.

In its sample, this clonotype was seen a few times. The rearrangement links TRBV18 to TRBJ2-1; TRBD2 agrees at 11 bases. The trim removed 6 bases at V and 8 bases at J, leaving 9 bases unmatched. The CDR3 runs to 15 residues. Germline-derived CDR1 and CDR2 are KGHSH and LQKENI. CDR3 in DNA: TGTGCCAGCTCCGAACTAGCGGGGGCGGGCGATGAGCAGTTCTTC. This gives the protein CASSELAGAGDEQFF.

There are a few counts of this clonotype. The V and J genes are TRBV28 and TRBJ2-7; 11 positions match TRBD2. Looked up from germline, CDR1 is MDHEN and CDR2 is SYDVKM. The CDR3 runs to 15 residues. Trimming took 4 bases from V and 3 from J; bases not matched to a gene: 5. The CDR3 DNA reads as TGTGCCAGCAGTTCTCTAGCGGGGGGCGTCTACGAGCAGTACTTC. Its protein is CASSSLAGGVYEQYF. The complete variable domain, with remaining parts taken from reference TRBV28 and TRBJ2-7, reads DVKVTQSSRYLVKRTGEKVFLECVQDMDHENMFWYRQDPGLGLRLIYFSYDVKMKEKGDIPEGYSVSREKKERFSLILESASTNQTSMYLCASSSLAGGVYEQYFGPGTRLTVT.